Listed here is a single T cell receptor (beta chain). The antigen remains unidentified. These data are taken from a study of response to subunit inactivated influenza vaccine. Study observations and caveats: A suggestion made by the authors is that each seasonal influenza vaccination recruits few new T cells.

The CDR3 has 14 residues. V gave up 2 bases and J gave up 3 bases, with 8 bases separating them. Using its own MiXCR run on the RT-PCR reads, TCRdb lists one record per CDR3 protein. The repertoire holds about 780,000 distinct CDR3 sequences, around a sixth seen once, with roughly 11% in the top ten. The chain uses TRBV12-3 or TRBV12-4 and TRBJ1-5; tentatively, D is TRBD1 (5 bases). The TCR sequence derives from a man aged 50 or older who received an inactivated influenza vaccine. The specimen was PBMCs from blood, collected around 5 days after vaccination. The CDR3 region is CASSLPGNNQPQHF. The CDR3 nucleotides are TGTGCCAGCAGTTTACCAGGGAACAATCAGCCCCAGCATTTT.